The text below deals with one T cell receptor beta chain. Its target is not known. Treg sorting used a CD4+CD25+CD127-/low gate. After constant-region reverse-primer amplification, full-length variable regions underwent semi-nested PCR with Nested Universal Primer A. TCRdb used MiXCR to reprocess the 5' RACE reads, holding one entry per CDR3 protein. The sample lists tens of thousands of distinct CDR3 sequences; roughly 25% were seen once. Trimming removed 3 bases from V and 6 bases from J, with 9 bases in between. CDR1 and CDR2 (germline): DFQATT, SNEGSKA (reference sequence). The CDR3 is 12 residues long. Study results and caveats: Tumor Tregs overlapped most with tumor, then blood, naive CD4+ cells. Tumor memory CD4+ T cell TCR gene usage clustered with blood and lymph node memory CD4+ cells and lymph node naive CD4+ cells.

The material sequenced was tumor-infiltrating Tregs sorted from the breast tumor. The TCR originated in a female donor with breast cancer. The J gene is TRBJ2-1, the V gene TRBV20-1; D is perhaps TRBD1 (5 bases). CDR3 residues: CSASRQSNEQFF. CDR3 nucleotides: TGCAGTGCTAGTCGACAGTCCAATGAGCAGTTCTTC.